This paragraph reports one T cell receptor (beta chain). The sample belongs to a study of T cell responses to AZD1222 COVID-19 vaccine. Germline CDR1 and CDR2: SQVTM and ANQGSEA. With 4 bases removed from V and 7 bases from J, the gap between germline ends came to 8 bases. The CDR3 covers 10 residues. Assay used: immunoSEQ multiplex PCR; TCRdb lists only in-frame clones, some missing. The sample carries 85,000 to 130,000 clones, around 91% recorded once. This rearrangement joins TRBV29-1 to TRBJ2-7; D gene ambiguous. The receptor's source is an adult who received the AZD1222 COVID-19 vaccine. The input for sequencing was peripheral blood, taken 28 days after the second AZD1222 dose. DNA of the CDR3: TGCAGCGTTGGAGACGGAGAGCAGTACTTC. Its translation is CSVGDGEQYF.